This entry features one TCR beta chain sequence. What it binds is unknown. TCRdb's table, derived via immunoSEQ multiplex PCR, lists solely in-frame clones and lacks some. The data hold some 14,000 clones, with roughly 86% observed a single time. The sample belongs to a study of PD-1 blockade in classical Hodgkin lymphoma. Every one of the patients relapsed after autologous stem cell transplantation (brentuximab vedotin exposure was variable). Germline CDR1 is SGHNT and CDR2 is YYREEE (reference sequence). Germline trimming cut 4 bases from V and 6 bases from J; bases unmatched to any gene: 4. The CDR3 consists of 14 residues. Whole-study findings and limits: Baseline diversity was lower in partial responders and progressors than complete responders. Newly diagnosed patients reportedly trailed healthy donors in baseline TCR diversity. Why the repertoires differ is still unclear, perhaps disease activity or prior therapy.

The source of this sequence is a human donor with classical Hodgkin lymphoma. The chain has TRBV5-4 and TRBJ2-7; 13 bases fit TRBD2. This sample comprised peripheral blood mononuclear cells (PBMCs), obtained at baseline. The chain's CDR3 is CASSTGLAGTEQYF. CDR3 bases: TGTGCCAGCAGCACGGGACTAGCGGGAACCGAGCAGTACTTC.